This T cell receptor (beta chain) is from a study of T cell changes during pregnancy in multiple sclerosis. Germline V gene data show CDR1 as SGHNT and CDR2 as YYREEE (reference sequence). This CDR3 is 16 amino acids long. V was pared by 4 bases and J by 0 bases, with 7 bases of the junction left unmatched. Libraries were prepared by immunoSEQ multiplex PCR; TCRdb keeps only in-frame clonotypes and omits some of them. Among some 70,000 clones listed, 75% to 90% were seen once. The chain couples TRBV5-4 to TRBJ2-3, with 8 bases aligning to TRBD1. Sample: peripheral blood, taken before pregnancy. The TCR comes from a female donor with multiple sclerosis, enrolled in a pregnancy study. The CDR3 DNA follows: TGTGCCAGCAGCGGACGGACAGGGCCAAGCACAGATACGCAGTATTTT. Translating it yields CASSGRTGPSTDTQYF.